The rows below give T cell receptor beta chains drawn from one sample of a study of neurological immune-mediated disorders. One entry per CDR3 protein results from TCRdb running MiXCR on the 5' RACE reads. The data hold more than 35,000 distinct CDR3 sequences, with over 6% observed a single time. Sequenced material: CD4+ T cells from blood. These receptors were collected from a woman between 40 and 50 years old in good health. CDR3s include the opening cysteine and the closing phenylalanine or tryptophan. A D gene is named only where the DNA matches it firmly. The size entry is marked missing in some rows and otherwise reads once, few, many or a size class.

cdr3_length clone_size j_call v_call d_call cdr3_aa cdr3_nt
12 many TRBJ2-3 TRBV7-2 . CASSLDTDTQYF TGTGCCAGCAGCCTAGACACAGATACGCAGTATTTT
13 many TRBJ1-6 TRBV21-1 . CASNGQDNSPLHF TGTGCCAGCAACGGACAGGATAATTCACCCCTCCACTTT
14 many TRBJ1-2 TRBV5-1 . CASSFGTGNYGYTF TGCGCCAGCAGCTTCGGAACAGGGAACTATGGCTACACCTTC
12 many TRBJ1-5 TRBV10-3 . CAISEGEQPQHF TGTGCCATCAGTGAAGGGGAGCAGCCCCAGCATTTT
16 many TRBJ2-3 TRBV4-2 . CASSQDQGRYTDTQYF TGTGCCAGCAGCCAAGACCAGGGCAGGTACACAGATACGCAGTATTTT
12 many TRBJ1-2 TRBV12-3/TRBV12-4 . CASLQGNYGYTF TGTGCCAGCCTACAGGGAAACTATGGCTACACCTTC
14 many TRBJ1-6 TRBV5-1 . CASRRDFGGSPLHF TGCGCCAGCAGGAGGGACTTCGGAGGTTCACCCCTCCACTTT
12 many TRBJ1-1 TRBV20-1 . CSAKTGNTEAFF TGCAGTGCCAAGACAGGAAACACTGAAGCTTTCTTT
15 . TRBJ2-1 TRBV5-1 TRBD2 CASKGTIKSYNEQFF TGCGCCAGCAAAGGGACTATCAAATCATACAATGAGCAGTTCTTC
14 many TRBJ2-7 TRBV7-8 . CASSFGTPTYEQYF TGTGCCAGCAGCTTCGGGACACCCACCTACGAGCAGTACTTC
15 many TRBJ2-2 TRBV5-6 . CASSLDGGNTGELFF TGTGCCAGCAGCTTGGACGGGGGCAACACCGGGGAGCTGTTTTTT
17 . TRBJ2-2 TRBV6-6 . CASSYSRGRGNTGELFF TGTGCCAGCAGTTACTCTAGGGGACGGGGCAACACCGGGGAGCTGTTTTTT
13 many TRBJ2-5 TRBV24-1 . CATSDGSIETQYF TGTGCCACCAGTGACGGAAGTATTGAGACCCAGTACTTC
14 many TRBJ2-7 TRBV6-2/TRBV6-3 . CASSYDNSPYEQYF TGTGCCAGCAGTTACGACAATAGCCCCTACGAGCAGTACTTC
13 many TRBJ2-1 TRBV7-2 . CASSVQWENEQFF TGTGCCAGCAGCGTGCAGTGGGAGAATGAGCAGTTCTTC
14 many TRBJ1-2 TRBV27 TRBD1 CASSYSGTDGGYTF TGTGCCAGCAGTTATTCCGGGACAGATGGCGGCTACACCTTC
16 many TRBJ2-2 TRBV15 TRBD1 CATSRVLDRFSGELFF TGTGCCACCAGCAGAGTGTTGGACAGGTTCTCCGGGGAGCTGTTTTTT
18 many TRBJ2-3 TRBV5-1 TRBD2 CASSSLAGGPPGADTQYF TGCGCCAGCAGCTCTCTAGCGGGAGGGCCTCCAGGGGCAGATACGCAGTATTTT
17 many TRBJ2-2 TRBV20-1 . CSASPQGSLTNTGELFF TGCAGTGCTAGCCCGCAGGGGAGTCTGACGAACACCGGGGAGCTGTTTTTT
15 many TRBJ2-2 TRBV5-1 TRBD2 CASSHGTSDTGELFF TGCGCCAGCAGCCACGGGACTAGCGACACCGGGGAGCTGTTTTTT
13 many TRBJ2-7 TRBV4-1 . CASSQVSGAEQYF TGCGCCAGCAGCCAAGTATCCGGGGCCGAGCAGTACTTC
15 many TRBJ2-7 TRBV20-1 TRBD2 CSASGGTSGRTEQYF TGCAGTGCTAGTGGCGGGACTAGCGGGAGGACCGAGCAGTACTTC
13 many TRBJ1-1 TRBV20-1 TRBD1 CSADPGGKTEAFF TGCAGTGCTGACCCAGGGGGAAAAACTGAAGCTTTCTTT
19 many TRBJ2-1 TRBV7-6 TRBD2 CASSLLSLAGHPSYNEQFF TGTGCCAGCAGCTTACTTTCGCTAGCGGGCCATCCCTCCTACAATGAGCAGTTCTTC
15 many TRBJ2-7 TRBV5-1 TRBD2 CASSSGLAQIYEQYF TGCGCCAGCAGCTCCGGACTAGCGCAGATCTACGAGCAGTACTTC
14 many TRBJ2-7 TRBV7-2 . CASSLQPVSYEQYF TGTGCCAGCAGCTTGCAGCCCGTTTCCTACGAGCAGTACTTC
14 many TRBJ1-1 TRBV29-1 . CSALGAGMNTEAFF TGCAGCGCTTTAGGGGCAGGCATGAACACTGAAGCTTTCTTT
15 many TRBJ2-1 TRBV2 TRBD2 CASSAFAGGYNEQFF TGTGCCAGCAGTGCATTCGCGGGAGGCTACAATGAGCAGTTCTTC
15 many TRBJ1-1 TRBV3-1 . CASSPLSGGLTEAFF TGTGCCAGCAGCCCTTTGTCCGGGGGGCTCACTGAAGCTTTCTTT
14 . TRBJ2-4 TRBV28 . CASNSRTPRNIQYF TGTGCCAGCAATTCCCGGACCCCCCGGAACATTCAGTACTTC
13 . TRBJ2-7 TRBV6-6 . CASSPRPAYEQYF TGTGCCAGCAGCCCACGACCTGCCTACGAGCAGTACTTC
14 many TRBJ2-5 TRBV15 TRBD2 CATSSGGSGETQYF TGTGCCACCAGCAGCGGCGGGAGTGGGGAGACCCAGTACTTC
15 many TRBJ2-2 TRBV9 TRBD1 CASSGAWTGTGELFF TGTGCCAGCAGCGGAGCCTGGACAGGGACCGGGGAGCTGTTTTTT
16 many TRBJ2-1 TRBV6-1 TRBD2 CASSGLAVSSYNEQFF TGTGCCAGCAGTGGTCTAGCGGTGAGCTCCTACAATGAGCAGTTCTTC
14 many TRBJ2-5 TRBV28 TRBD2 CASSVAGAQETQYF TGTGCCAGCAGCGTAGCGGGAGCGCAAGAGACCCAGTACTTC
16 many TRBJ1-1 TRBV5-1 . CASSLDPATVNTEAFF TGCGCCAGCAGCTTGGATCCGGCCACGGTGAACACTGAAGCTTTCTTT
15 many TRBJ2-5 TRBV12-3/TRBV12-4 . CASSFSPSTGATQYF TGTGCCAGCAGTTTCTCACCGTCCACCGGGGCGACCCAGTACTTC
13 many TRBJ2-7 TRBV10-1 . CASSEYSQFEQYF TGCGCCAGCAGTGAGTACTCACAGTTCGAGCAGTACTTC
13 many TRBJ1-1 TRBV5-1 . CASSLAWTSEAFF TGCGCCAGCAGCTTGGCCTGGACCTCTGAAGCTTTCTTT
18 . TRBJ2-7 TRBV2 . CASLEGDSASFPPYEQYF TGTGCCAGTCTGGAGGGGGATTCGGCTAGCTTCCCACCCTACGAGCAGTACTTC
15 many TRBJ1-2 TRBV5-1 TRBD1 CASSSEGQGNNGYTF TGCGCCAGCAGCTCGGAGGGACAGGGGAACAATGGCTACACCTTC
15 many TRBJ1-3 TRBV10-3 . CAISATPDSGNTIYF TGTGCCATCAGCGCGACACCAGACTCTGGAAACACCATATATTTT
12 many TRBJ2-2 TRBV20-1 . CSATGHAGELFF TGCAGTGCTACCGGACATGCGGGGGAGCTGTTTTTT
11 many TRBJ2-1 TRBV7-2 . CASSLAFGQFF TGTGCCAGCAGCTTAGCTTTTGGGCAGTTCTTC
16 many TRBJ2-6 TRBV29-1 . CSVGGRGVGGANVLTF TGCAGCGTTGGGGGCAGGGGTGTTGGTGGGGCCAACGTCCTGACTTTC
18 medium-sized TRBJ2-1 TRBV7-2 TRBD1 CASSLKTGQRLRRVEQFF TGTGCCAGCAGCCTAAAAACGGGACAGAGGCTAAGGCGGGTTGAGCAGTTCTTC
14 many TRBJ1-5 TRBV29-1 . CSIGMGGGNQPQHF TGCAGCATTGGCATGGGGGGCGGCAATCAGCCCCAGCATTTT
16 many TRBJ2-5 TRBV28 TRBD2 CATGTSGRPDEETQYF TGTGCCACCGGGACTAGCGGGAGGCCCGACGAAGAGACCCAGTACTTC
14 many TRBJ2-1 TRBV5-1 . CASSRGPRYNEQFF TGCGCCAGCAGCCGAGGTCCCAGGTACAATGAGCAGTTCTTC